The entry below describes one T cell receptor (beta chain). No cognate antigen has been identified for it. Per-base quality was not reported, and no clone a single base away is much larger than it. Additional DNA sequences in this sample encode the identical CDR3. For sequencing of the TCRbeta CDR3 region, genomic DNA was extracted from the sorted cells. TCRbeta CDR3 regions were sequenced using the immunoSEQ Assay. The source is immuneACCESS, and TCRdb retained only in-frame sequences with V and J called. Part of the clones is not carried over; for the studies checked, unresolved V genes explain less than half of this, and the remainder is unexplained. The sample has about 89,000 clones on record, about 82% of them singletons. Together, the top ten hold over 5% of the sample. These data come from a study of OX40 agonist ivuxolimab in advanced cancers. Notes on the research overall: Ivuxolimab was an agonistic, fully human IgG2 monoclonal antibody directed against OX40 (CD134), a costimulatory receptor. The purpose of peripheral TCRbeta sequencing was to test whether ivuxolimab changed TCR sequence diversity and led to clonal T-cell expansion. The paper covers the monotherapy dose-escalation part of the phase I ivuxolimab trial, which included N of about 50 patients. Of the approximately 50 dose-escalation patients, hepatocellular carcinoma was present in 19, melanoma in roughly 15, renal cell carcinoma in 9 and head and neck cancer in 9. Partial responses occurred in three dose-escalation patients, of whom one had hepatocellular carcinoma and two had cutaneous melanoma. A male proportion of around 81% and a mean age of approximately 62 years, ranging from roughly 23 to 90, were recorded for the dose-escalation cohort. Prior anti-PD-1, anti-PD-L1 or anti-CTLA-4 therapy was permitted, and roughly two fifths of dose-escalation patients had received checkpoint inhibitors. Intravenous ivuxolimab was administered to patients every 2 weeks at six dose levels: 0.01, 0.1, 0.3, 1.5, 3 and 10 mg/kg.

The trial excluded patients who had a history of autoimmune disease or were on systemic immunosuppression. In every dose cohort, peripheral blood was drawn for TCR sequencing at baseline, cycle 4 day 1, and cycle 7 day 1. Samples came from an open-label, multicenter, first-in-human phase I dose-escalation trial of ivuxolimab. The trial enrolled adults with locally advanced or metastatic head and neck squamous cell, hepatocellular, melanoma or renal cell carcinoma. Before TCR sequencing, CD4+ T cells and CD8+ T cells were sorted from peripheral blood as separate populations. Points the paper makes about the study in general: In the 0.1-3.0 mg/kg groups, partial responders had among the lowest normalized peripheral clonal expansion, particularly in CD8+ T cells. On average, CD8+ T cells showed more expanded clones than CD4+ T cells after ivuxolimab. At doses of 0.1 to 3.0 mg/kg, clonal expansion of both CD4+ and CD8+ blood T cells was observed from baseline to week 6. Which antigens the clonally expanded peripheral T cells were specific for was not determined. Low levels of normalized T-cell clonal expansion were also shown by some nonresponding patients.

CDR1 and CDR2 are drawn from the germline V gene: LGHNA, YNFKEQ. There are 14 amino acids in the CDR3, from cysteine to phenylalanine inclusive. This entry keeps only the CDR3 DNA: 42 bases, framed from base 1. From V the trimming removes 2 bases and from J it removes 5 bases, while the gene matches leave 3 bases of the junction unaccounted for. The sequences come from CD4+ or CD8+ T cells sorted from blood, collected in a trial of the OX40 agonist ivuxolimab. The TCR was taken from an adult with an advanced solid tumor such as melanoma, head and neck, liver or kidney cancer. The sequence is built from TRBV4-2 and TRBJ2-1, and 7 bases in between align with TRBD1. The CDR3 amino acid sequence is: CASSQPQGDNEQFF. In nucleotide form, the sequence is TGTGCCAGCAGCCAACCCCAGGGGGACAATGAGCAGTTCTTC.